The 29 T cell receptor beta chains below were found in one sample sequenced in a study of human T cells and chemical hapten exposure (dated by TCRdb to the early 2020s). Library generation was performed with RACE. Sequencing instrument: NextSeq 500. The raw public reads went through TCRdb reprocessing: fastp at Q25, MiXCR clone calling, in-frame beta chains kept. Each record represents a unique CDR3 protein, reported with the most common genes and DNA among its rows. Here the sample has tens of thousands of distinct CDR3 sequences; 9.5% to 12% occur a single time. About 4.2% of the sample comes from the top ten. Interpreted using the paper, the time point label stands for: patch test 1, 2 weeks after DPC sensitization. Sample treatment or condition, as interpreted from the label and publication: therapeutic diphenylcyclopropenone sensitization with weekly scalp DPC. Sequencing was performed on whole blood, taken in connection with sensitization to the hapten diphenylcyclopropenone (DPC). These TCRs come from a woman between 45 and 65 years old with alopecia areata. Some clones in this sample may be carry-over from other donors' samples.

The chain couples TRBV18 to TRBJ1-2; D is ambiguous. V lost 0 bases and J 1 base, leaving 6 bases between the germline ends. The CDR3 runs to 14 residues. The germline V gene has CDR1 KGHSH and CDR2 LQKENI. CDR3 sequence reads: CASSPPTINYGYTF. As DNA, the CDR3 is TGTGCCAGCTCACCACCCACTATTAACTATGGCTACACCTTC. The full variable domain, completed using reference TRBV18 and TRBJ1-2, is NAGVMQNPRHLVRRRGQEARLRCSPMKGHSHVYWYRQLPEEGLKFMVYLQKENIIDESGMPKERFSAEFPKEGPSILRIQQVVRGDSAAYFCASSPPTINYGYTFGSGTRLTVV.

The CDR3 sequence: CASSLDRGDEQYF. DNA for the CDR3: TGTGCCAGCAGCTTGGACAGGGGGGACGAGCAGTACTTC. The chain is built from TRBV5-4 and TRBJ2-7; 8 nucleotides line up with TRBD1. Germline values: CDR1 SGHNT, CDR2 YYREEE (reference sequence). V lost 0 bases and J lost 5; bases outside the gene matches: 1. The CDR3 consists of 13 residues.

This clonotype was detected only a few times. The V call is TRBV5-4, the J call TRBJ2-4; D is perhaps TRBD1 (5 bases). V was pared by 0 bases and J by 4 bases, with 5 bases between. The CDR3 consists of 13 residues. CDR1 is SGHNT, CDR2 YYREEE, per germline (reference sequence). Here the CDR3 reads CASSLDRKNIQYF. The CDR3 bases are TGTGCCAGCAGCTTGGACAGGAAAAACATTCAGTACTTC.

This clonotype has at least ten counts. CDR3 sequence: CSVALRAGNTIYF. CDR3 coding DNA: TGCAGCGTCGCTTTGCGGGCTGGAAACACCATATATTTT. The chain is built from TRBV29-1 and TRBJ1-3; D is unclear. V lost 6 bases and J 2 bases, leaving 11 bases between the germline ends. CDR3 length: 13 residues. Germline CDR1 reads SQVTM; CDR2 reads ANQGSEA. The entire variable domain, with the rest obtained from reference TRBV29-1 and TRBJ1-3, is as follows: SAVISQKPSRDICQRGTSLTIQCQVDSQVTMMFWYRQQPGQSLTLIATANQGSEATYESGFVIDKFPISRPNLTFSTLTVSNMSPEDSSIYLCSVALRAGNTIYFGEGSWLTVV.

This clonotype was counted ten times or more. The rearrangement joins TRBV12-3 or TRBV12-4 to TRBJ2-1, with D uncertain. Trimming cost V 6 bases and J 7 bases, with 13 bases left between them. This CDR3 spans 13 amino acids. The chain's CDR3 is CASSLHGRNEQFF. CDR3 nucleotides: TGTGCCAGCAGCCTTCACGGCCGAAATGAGCAGTTCTTC.

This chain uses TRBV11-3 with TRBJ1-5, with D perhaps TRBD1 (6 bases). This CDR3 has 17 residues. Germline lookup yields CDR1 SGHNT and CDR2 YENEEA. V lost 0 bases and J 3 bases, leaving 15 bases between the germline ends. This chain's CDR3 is CASSLEGGAVINQPQHF. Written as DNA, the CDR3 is TGTGCCAGCAGCTTAGAGGGGGGCGCAGTGATCAATCAGCCCCAGCATTTT.

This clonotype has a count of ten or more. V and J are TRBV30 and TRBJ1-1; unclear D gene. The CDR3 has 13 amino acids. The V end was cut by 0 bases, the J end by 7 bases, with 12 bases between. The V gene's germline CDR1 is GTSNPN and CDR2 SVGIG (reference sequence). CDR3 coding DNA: TGTGCCTGGAGTGTCCTCGGTCGGGGTGAAGCTTTCTTT. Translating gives CAWSVLGRGEAFF.

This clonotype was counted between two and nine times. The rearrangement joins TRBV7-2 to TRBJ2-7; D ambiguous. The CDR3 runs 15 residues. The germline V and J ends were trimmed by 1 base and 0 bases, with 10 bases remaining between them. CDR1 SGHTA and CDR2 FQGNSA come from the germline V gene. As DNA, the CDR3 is TGTGCCAGCAGCTTAGGGTCTGGGGTCTCCTACGAGCAGTACTTC. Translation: CASSLGSGVSYEQYF. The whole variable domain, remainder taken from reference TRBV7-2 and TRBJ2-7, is GAGVSQSPSNKVTEKGKDVELRCDPISGHTALYWYRQSLGQGLEFLIYFQGNSAPDKSGLPSDRFSAERTGGSVSTLTIQRTQQEDSAVYLCASSLGSGVSYEQYFGPGTRLTVT.

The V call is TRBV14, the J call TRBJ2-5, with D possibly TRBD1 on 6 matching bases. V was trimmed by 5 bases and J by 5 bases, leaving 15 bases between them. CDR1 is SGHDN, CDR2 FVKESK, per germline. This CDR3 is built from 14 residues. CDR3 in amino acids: CASSSGQSRETQYF. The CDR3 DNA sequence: TGTGCCAGCAGCTCTGGACAGTCAAGGGAGACCCAGTACTTC.

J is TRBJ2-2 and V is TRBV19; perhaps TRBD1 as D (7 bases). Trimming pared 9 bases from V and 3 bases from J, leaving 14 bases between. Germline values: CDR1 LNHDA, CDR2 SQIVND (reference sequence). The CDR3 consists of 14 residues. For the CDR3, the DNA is TGTGCCAGCACGACAGGGACTTACACCGGGGAGCTGTTTTTT. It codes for CASTTGTYTGELFF. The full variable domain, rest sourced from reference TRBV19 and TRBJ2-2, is DGGITQSPKYLFRKEGQNVTLSCEQNLNHDAMYWYRQDPGQGLRLIYYSQIVNDFQKGDIAEGYSVSREKKESFPLTVTSAQKNPTAFYLCASTTGTYTGELFFGEGSRLTVL.

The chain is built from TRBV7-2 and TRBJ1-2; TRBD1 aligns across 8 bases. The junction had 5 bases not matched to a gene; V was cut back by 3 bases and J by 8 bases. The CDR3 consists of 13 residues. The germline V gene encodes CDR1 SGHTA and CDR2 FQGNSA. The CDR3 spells CASSFTQGGGYTF. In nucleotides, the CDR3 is TGTGCCAGCAGCTTCACACAGGGGGGAGGCTACACCTTC.

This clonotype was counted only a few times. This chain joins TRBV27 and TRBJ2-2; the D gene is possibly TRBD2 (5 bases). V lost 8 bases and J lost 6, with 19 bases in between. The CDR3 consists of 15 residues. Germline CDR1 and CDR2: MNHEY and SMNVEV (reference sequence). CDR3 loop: CASGLEGPGPGELFF. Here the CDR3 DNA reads TGTGCCAGCGGCCTAGAGGGCCCCGGGCCCGGGGAGCTGTTTTTT.

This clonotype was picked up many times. CDR3 sequence (DNA): TGTGCCAGCAGCGCCAGCGGGAGACCTGTTTACGAGCAGTACTTC. Its translation is CASSASGRPVYEQYF. This chain links TRBV11-2 with TRBJ2-7; TRBD2 matches at 8 bases. CDR3 length: 15 residues. Losses at the gene ends were 5 bases for V and 4 bases for J; bases not matched to a gene: 10. In germline, CDR1 is SGHAT, CDR2 FQNNGV. Supplemented by reference TRBV11-2 and TRBJ2-7, the full variable domain reads EAGVAQSPRYKIIEKRQSVAFWCNPISGHATLYWYQQILGQGPKLLIQFQNNGVVDDSQLPKDRFSAERLKGVDSTLKIQPAKLEDSAVYLCASSASGRPVYEQYFGPGTRLTVT.

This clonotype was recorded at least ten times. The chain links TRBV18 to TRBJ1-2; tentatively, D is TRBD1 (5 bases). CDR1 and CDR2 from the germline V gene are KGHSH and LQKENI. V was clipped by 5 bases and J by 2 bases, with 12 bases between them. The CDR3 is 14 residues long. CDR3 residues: CASSGGAGNYGYTF. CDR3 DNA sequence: TGTGCCAGCTCAGGGGGAGCGGGGAACTATGGCTACACCTTC.

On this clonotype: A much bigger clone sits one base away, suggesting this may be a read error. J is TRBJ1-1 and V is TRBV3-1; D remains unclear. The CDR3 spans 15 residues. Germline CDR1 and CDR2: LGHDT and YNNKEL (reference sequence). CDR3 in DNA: TGTGCCAGCAGCCAAGATCCGGGGATGAACACTGAAGCTTCCTTT. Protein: CASSQDPGMNTEASF.

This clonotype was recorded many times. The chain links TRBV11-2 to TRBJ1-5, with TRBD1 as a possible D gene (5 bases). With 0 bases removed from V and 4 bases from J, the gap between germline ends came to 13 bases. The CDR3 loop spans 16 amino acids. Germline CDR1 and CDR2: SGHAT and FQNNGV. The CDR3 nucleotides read TGTGCCAGCAGCTTAGATTCCGCAGGGCGGAATCAGCCCCAGCATTTT. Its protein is CASSLDSAGRNQPQHF.

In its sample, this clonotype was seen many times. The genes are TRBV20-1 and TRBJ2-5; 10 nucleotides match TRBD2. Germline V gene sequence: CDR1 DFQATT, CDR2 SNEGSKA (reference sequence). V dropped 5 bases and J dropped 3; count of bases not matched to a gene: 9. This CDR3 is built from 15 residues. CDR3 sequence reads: CSAGPWSGGEETQYF. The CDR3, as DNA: TGCAGTGCTGGCCCCTGGAGCGGGGGGGAAGAGACCCAGTACTTC.

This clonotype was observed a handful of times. The CDR3 is CASTVRGQGGNQPQHF. The CDR3 nucleotides read TGTGCCAGCACCGTCCGGGGGCAGGGTGGCAATCAGCCCCAGCATTTT. The J gene is TRBJ1-5, the V gene TRBV28; a possible D gene is TRBD1 (6 bases). This CDR3 is 16 amino acids long. Germline-derived CDR1 and CDR2 are MDHEN and SYDVKM. V was pared by 7 bases and J by 2 bases, with 18 bases between.

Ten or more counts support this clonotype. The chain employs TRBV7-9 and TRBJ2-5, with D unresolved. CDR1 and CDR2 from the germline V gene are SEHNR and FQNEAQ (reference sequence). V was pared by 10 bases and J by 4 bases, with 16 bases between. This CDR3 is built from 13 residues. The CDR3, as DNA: TGTGCCACCCACGTGTTGGGCCGAGAGACCCAGTACTTC. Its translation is CATHVLGRETQYF.

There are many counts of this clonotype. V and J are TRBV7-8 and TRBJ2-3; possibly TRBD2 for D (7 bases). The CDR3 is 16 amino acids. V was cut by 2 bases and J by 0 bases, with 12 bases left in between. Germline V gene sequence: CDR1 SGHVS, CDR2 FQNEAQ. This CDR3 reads CASSLKRGASTDTQYF. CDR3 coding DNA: TGTGCCAGCAGCTTAAAACGGGGGGCAAGCACAGATACGCAGTATTTT.

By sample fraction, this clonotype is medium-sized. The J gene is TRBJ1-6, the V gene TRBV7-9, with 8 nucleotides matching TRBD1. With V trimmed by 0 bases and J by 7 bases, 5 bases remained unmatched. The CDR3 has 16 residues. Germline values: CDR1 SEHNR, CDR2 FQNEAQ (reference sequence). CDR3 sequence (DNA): TGTGCCAGCAGCTTAGCGCAGGGGGCGAAGAATTCACCCCTCCACTTT. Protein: CASSLAQGAKNSPLHF.

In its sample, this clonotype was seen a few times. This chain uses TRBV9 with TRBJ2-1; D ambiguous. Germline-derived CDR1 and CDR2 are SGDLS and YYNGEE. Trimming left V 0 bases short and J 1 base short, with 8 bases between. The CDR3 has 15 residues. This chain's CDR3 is CASSVAGNSYNEQFF. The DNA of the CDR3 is TGTGCCAGCAGCGTAGCAGGTAATTCCTACAATGAGCAGTTCTTC.

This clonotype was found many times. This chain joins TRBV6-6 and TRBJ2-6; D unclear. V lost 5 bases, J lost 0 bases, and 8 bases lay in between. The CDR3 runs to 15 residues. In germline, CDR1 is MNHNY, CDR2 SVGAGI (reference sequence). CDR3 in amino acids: CASSQASSGANVLTF. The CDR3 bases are TGTGCCAGCAGTCAAGCTAGCTCTGGGGCCAACGTCCTGACTTTC.

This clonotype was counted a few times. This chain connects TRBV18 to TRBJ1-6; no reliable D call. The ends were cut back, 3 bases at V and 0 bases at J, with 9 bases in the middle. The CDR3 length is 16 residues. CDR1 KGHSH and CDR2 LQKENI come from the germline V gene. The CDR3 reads CASSPDLSSYNSPLHF. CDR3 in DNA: TGTGCCAGCTCACCTGACCTCAGCTCCTATAATTCACCCCTCCACTTT.

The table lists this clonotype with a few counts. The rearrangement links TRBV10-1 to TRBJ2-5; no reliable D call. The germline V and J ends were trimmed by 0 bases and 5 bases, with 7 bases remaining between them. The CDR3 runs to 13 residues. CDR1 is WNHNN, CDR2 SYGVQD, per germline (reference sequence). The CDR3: CASSESLEETQYF. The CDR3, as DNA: TGCGCCAGCAGTGAGTCCCTGGAGGAGACCCAGTACTTC.

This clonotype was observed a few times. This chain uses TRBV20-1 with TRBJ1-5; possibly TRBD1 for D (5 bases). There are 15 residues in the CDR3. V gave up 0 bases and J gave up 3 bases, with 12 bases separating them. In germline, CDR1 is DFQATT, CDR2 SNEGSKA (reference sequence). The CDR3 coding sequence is TGCAGTGCTAGAGATTATCAGGGCGTCAATCAGCCCCAGCATTTT. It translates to CSARDYQGVNQPQHF.

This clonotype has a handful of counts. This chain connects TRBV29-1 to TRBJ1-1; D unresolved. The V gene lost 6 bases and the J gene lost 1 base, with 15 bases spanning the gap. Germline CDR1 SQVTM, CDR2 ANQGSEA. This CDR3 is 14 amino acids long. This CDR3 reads CSVELVSKNTEAFF. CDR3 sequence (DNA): TGCAGCGTAGAACTTGTGAGTAAGAACACTGAAGCTTTCTTT.

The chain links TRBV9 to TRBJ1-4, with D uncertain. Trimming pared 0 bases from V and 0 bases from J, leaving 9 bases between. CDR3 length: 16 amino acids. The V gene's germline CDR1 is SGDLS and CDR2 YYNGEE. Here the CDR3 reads CASSVVPSPTNEKLFF. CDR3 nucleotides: TGTGCCAGCAGCGTAGTCCCATCCCCAACTAATGAAAAACTGTTTTTT.

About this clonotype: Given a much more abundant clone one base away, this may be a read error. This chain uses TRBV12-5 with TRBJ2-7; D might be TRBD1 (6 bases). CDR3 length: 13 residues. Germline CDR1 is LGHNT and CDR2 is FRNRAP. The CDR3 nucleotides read TGTACTAGTGGTTCGGACAGTTCTGACGAGCAGTACTTC. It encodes CTSGSDSSDEQYF.